This T cell receptor beta chain was profiled in a study of CD8 T cells in ankylosing spondylitis. Study-level results: Disease-linked clones were reportedly significantly enriched in matched ankylosing spondylitis synovial fluid.

A remark on this clonotype: Its specificity is not known.

Making the TCR beta libraries involved quantitative 5'-RACE with molecular barcodes. One entry per CDR3 protein results from TCRdb running MiXCR on the 5' RACE reads. The sample contains about 130,000 distinct CDR3 sequences, around 15% of which appear only once. The CDR3 spans 16 residues. After removal of 1 base from V and 4 bases from J, the junction contained 5 bases not matched to a gene. Input material: blood, either unsorted or a sorted T cell fraction (not recorded which). This TCR was recovered from a female donor with ankylosing spondylitis or in good health (not recorded which). The gene calls are TRBV5-3 and TRBJ2-2; 9 bases map to TRBD2. TRBV5-3 has ORF status, its function being uncertain. The CDR3 region has the DNA TGTGCCAGAAGCTTGTTGCGGGAGGGTTTCACCGGGGAGCTGTTTTTT. It specifies CARSLLREGFTGELFF.